Listed here are 24 T cell receptor beta chains from one sample, sequenced in a study of human T cells and chemical hapten exposure. Time point here: pre-sensitization, week 0. Treatment defined: therapeutic diphenylcyclopropenone sensitization with weekly scalp DPC. TCRdb re-analysed the RACE reads in MiXCR, keeping a single row per CDR3 protein. The sample yields 35,000 to 50,000 distinct CDR3 sequences, over 9.5% seen once. The specimen was whole blood, collected in connection with sensitization to the hapten diphenylcyclopropenone (DPC). Receptors originate from a man under 40 with alopecia areata. Some clones in this sample may be carry-over from other donors' samples.

This clonotype was found many times. The V and J genes are TRBV11-2 and TRBJ2-2, with TRBD2 matching 7 bases. V dropped 3 bases and J dropped 1; count of bases not matched to a gene: 2. The germline V gene has CDR1 SGHAT and CDR2 FQNNGV. The CDR3 covers 15 residues. The CDR3 bases are TGTGCCAGCAGCTTGGTAGCGGGGAACACCGGGGAGCTGTTTTTT. This gives the protein CASSLVAGNTGELFF.

This clonotype has just a few counts. V and J are TRBV7-2 and TRBJ2-1; 14 nucleotides align to TRBD2. The V gene end was trimmed by 0 bases and the J gene end by 8 bases; junction bases not matched to a gene: 3. The CDR3 loop spans 16 amino acids. Germline CDR1 and CDR2: SGHTA and FQGNSA. This chain's CDR3 is CASSLAGTSGRDEQFF. Written as DNA, the CDR3 is TGTGCCAGCAGCTTAGCAGGGACTAGCGGGAGAGATGAGCAGTTCTTC.

This clonotype was observed many times. The V gene is TRBV11-2, the J gene TRBJ1-2; D gene ambiguous. The CDR3 runs 14 residues. Germline V CDR1 and CDR2: SGHAT, FQNNGV. V lost 2 bases and J 4 bases, leaving 11 bases between the germline ends. The CDR3 reads CASSLMSGPYGYTF. The CDR3 DNA reads as TGTGCCAGCAGCTTAATGAGCGGACCCTATGGCTACACCTTC. The whole variable domain, filled in from reference TRBV11-2 and TRBJ1-2, reads EAGVAQSPRYKIIEKRQSVAFWCNPISGHATLYWYQQILGQGPKLLIQFQNNGVVDDSQLPKDRFSAERLKGVDSTLKIQPAKLEDSAVYLCASSLMSGPYGYTFGSGTRLTVV.

The rearrangement joins TRBV6-1 to TRBJ1-1, with a tentative D call TRBD1 (6 bases). This CDR3 spans 17 amino acids. V dropped 2 bases and J dropped 4 bases, with 20 bases sitting between them. Germline CDR1 MNHNS, CDR2 SASEGT. CDR3 region: CASSESRTVRPLTEAFF. CDR3 DNA sequence: TGTGCCAGCAGTGAATCGAGGACAGTACGTCCTCTCACTGAAGCTTTCTTT.

This clonotype has at least ten counts. V usage is TRBV29-1 and J usage is TRBJ2-2, with 14 bases lining up with TRBD2. The CDR3 loop spans 16 amino acids. Trimming removed 5 bases from V and 4 bases from J; junction bases left unmatched: 6. Looked up from germline, CDR1 is SQVTM and CDR2 is ANQGSEA. CDR3 nucleotides: TGCAGCGTTCCGACTAGCGGGGGGGTTAGCACCGGGGAGCTGTTTTTT. Residues: CSVPTSGGVSTGELFF.

This clonotype was detected a few times. This rearrangement joins TRBV12-3 or TRBV12-4 to TRBJ2-2; 7 nucleotides line up with TRBD1. The CDR3 spans 14 residues. V dropped 2 bases and J dropped 6; count of bases not matched to a gene: 3. The DNA for the CDR3 is TGTGCCAGCAGTTTAACAGGGGCAGCCGGGGAGCTGTTTTTT. Amino acids: CASSLTGAAGELFF.

Only a few counts were recorded for this clonotype. The V and J genes are TRBV20-1 and TRBJ2-2; 9 bases align to TRBD2. J was trimmed by 3 bases and V by 5 bases; bases with no gene match: 4. Germline values: CDR1 DFQATT, CDR2 SNEGSKA (reference sequence). This CDR3 has 14 residues. The CDR3 region is CSAASGVHTGELFF. Here the CDR3 DNA reads TGCAGTGCTGCTAGCGGGGTGCACACCGGGGAGCTGTTTTTT.

The chain uses TRBV30 and TRBJ1-1; unclear D gene. Germline values: CDR1 GTSNPN, CDR2 SVGIG (reference sequence). The CDR3 is 14 amino acids. V shed 2 bases and J shed 4 bases, with 14 bases lying between them. The CDR3 nucleotides are TGTGCCTGGAGTAAACCTTTCGTTAGCACTGAAGCTTTCTTT. Protein sequence: CAWSKPFVSTEAFF.

This clonotype was seen at least ten times. The chain couples TRBV5-1 to TRBJ1-2; 12 bases agree with TRBD1. Germline-derived CDR1 and CDR2 are SGHRS and YFSETQ. The V gene end was trimmed by 4 bases and the J gene end by 0 bases; junction bases not matched to a gene: 7. The length of the CDR3 is 17 residues. The CDR3 sequence: CASSPGQGARPNYGYTF. The DNA for the CDR3 is TGCGCCAGCAGCCCGGGACAGGGGGCGCGCCCTAACTATGGCTACACCTTC. Full variable domain (missing parts from reference TRBV5-1 and TRBJ1-2): KAGVTQTPRYLIKTRGQQVTLSCSPISGHRSVSWYQQTPGQGLQFLFEYFSETQRNKGNFPGRFSGRQFSNSRSEMNVSTLELGDSALYLCASSPGQGARPNYGYTFGSGTRLTVV.

This clonotype was observed a few times. In DNA form, the CDR3 reads TGCGCCAGCAGTCAACCATCACCGGGACTAGGAGAGTTTGTTGTTGGGTTCTTC. It codes for CASSQPSPGLGEFVVGFF. J is TRBJ2-1 and V is TRBV23-1, with TRBD2 identical over 8 bases. TRBV23-1 is an ORF; its function is uncertain. Germline trimming cut 2 bases from V and 15 bases from J; bases unmatched to any gene: 24. This CDR3 contains 18 residues.

On this clonotype itself: This may be a read error, as it is one base from a much larger clone. This chain connects TRBV28 to TRBJ2-3; D gene unclear. Germline CDR1 is MDHEN and CDR2 is SYDVKM. The CDR3 contains 11 residues. CDR3 loop: CASRGPGLFNF. The CDR3 DNA reads as TGTGCCAGCAGAGGACCGGGTCTATTCAATTTT.

V is TRBV5-1 and J is TRBJ1-4; 7 bases match TRBD1. The germline gives CDR1 SGHRS, CDR2 YFSETQ. J lost 6 bases, V lost 4 bases, and 6 bases had no gene match. This CDR3 is built from 14 residues. DNA of the CDR3: TGCGCCAGCAGCCAAGGGGGCGCGGATGAAAAACTGTTTTTT. This gives the protein CASSQGGADEKLFF. The full variable domain, its missing parts supplied by reference TRBV5-1 and TRBJ1-4, is KAGVTQTPRYLIKTRGQQVTLSCSPISGHRSVSWYQQTPGQGLQFLFEYFSETQRNKGNFPGRFSGRQFSNSRSEMNVSTLELGDSALYLCASSQGGADEKLFFGSGTQLSVL.

In its sample, this clonotype was seen many times. J is TRBJ1-5 and V is TRBV7-9; D is undetermined. Between the trimmed V and J ends, which lost 5 bases and 3 bases, there was a span of 11 bases. Germline CDR1 SEHNR, CDR2 FQNEAQ (reference sequence). The CDR3 covers 14 residues. The CDR3 here is CASSPAISNQPQHF. The DNA for the CDR3 is TGTGCCAGCAGCCCTGCGATCTCCAATCAGCCCCAGCATTTT. Using reference TRBV7-9 and TRBJ1-5 for the parts outside the CDR3, the full variable domain is DTGVSQNPRHKITKRGQNVTFRCDPISEHNRLYWYRQTLGQGPEFLTYFQNEAQLEKSRLLSDRFSAERPKGSFSTLEIQRTEQGDSAMYLCASSPAISNQPQHFGDGTRLSIL.

This clonotype occurred many times. This chain joins TRBV12-3 or TRBV12-4 and TRBJ1-6; 11 bases agree with TRBD1. This CDR3 spans 14 amino acids. With 6 bases clipped from V and 10 bases from J, the junction kept 5 bases outside the gene matches. In DNA, the CDR3 is TGTGCCAGCAGCTGGACAGGGGGCGAGTCACCCCTCCACTTT. Amino acids: CASSWTGGESPLHF.

The table lists this clonotype with a few counts. This rearrangement joins TRBV5-5 to TRBJ2-3; D remains ambiguous. Germline loops: CDR1 SGHKS, CDR2 YYEKEE (reference sequence). CDR3 length equals 14 residues. The V end lost 4 bases, the J end lost 1 base, and 10 bases lay between the germline ends. CDR3 DNA sequence: TGTGCCAGCAGCCGTTCACCACGCACAGATACGCAGTATTTT. It translates to CASSRSPRTDTQYF.

The V gene is TRBV11-3, the J gene TRBJ2-7, with D perhaps matching TRBD1 (6 bases). V was pared by 1 base and J by 4 bases, with 20 bases between. Germline-derived CDR1 and CDR2 are SGHNT and YENEEA. CDR3 size: 17 residues. Here the CDR3 DNA reads TGTGCCAGCAGCTTAGTCGTACCCAGGACAGATAGATACGAGCAGTACTTC. Protein: CASSLVVPRTDRYEQYF.

In its sample, this clonotype was seen many times. The CDR3 loop reads CATFDRMNTEAFF. As DNA, the CDR3 is TGTGCCACCTTTGACAGGATGAACACTGAAGCTTTCTTT. The genes are TRBV6-4 and TRBJ1-1, with D maybe TRBD1 (6 bases). CDR3 size: 13 residues. Germline CDR1 MRHNA, CDR2 SNTAGT. Trimming took 10 bases from V and 0 from J, leaving 12 bases between them.

This clonotype was observed at least ten times. The V and J genes are TRBV7-7 and TRBJ2-2; perhaps TRBD2 as D (5 bases). Germline loops: CDR1 SSHAT, CDR2 FNYEAQ (reference sequence). The CDR3 runs to 15 residues. Trimming left V 0 bases short and J 3 bases short, with 8 bases between. The CDR3 bases are TGTGCCAGCAGCTTAGCCGCCGGGGACACCGGGGAGCTGTTTTTT. It specifies CASSLAAGDTGELFF.

The chain links TRBV7-9 to TRBJ2-7; TRBD1 agrees at 7 bases. The V and J ends lost 4 bases and 3 bases, in that order; junction bases with no gene match: 6. Germline lookup yields CDR1 SEHNR and CDR2 FQNEAQ (reference sequence). The CDR3 loop spans 14 amino acids. The CDR3 spells CASSSRQGVYEQYF. CDR3 nucleotides: TGTGCCAGCAGCTCGCGACAGGGAGTCTACGAGCAGTACTTC.

This clonotype has only a few counts. The V and J genes are TRBV7-8 and TRBJ1-5, with D possibly TRBD1 on 6 matching bases. V dropped 8 bases and J dropped 6 bases, with 17 bases sitting between them. Germline V gene lookup returns CDR1 SGHVS and CDR2 FQNEAQ. The CDR3 totals 14 residues. In nucleotides, the CDR3 is TGTGCCAGCGGGGGCCCGGGGGCTGGTCAGCCCCAGCATTTT. Translating it yields CASGGPGAGQPQHF.

This clonotype was found many times. The chain joins TRBV2 to TRBJ2-2; D is unresolved. The CDR3 has 14 amino acids. With 6 bases removed from V and 2 bases from J, the gap between germline ends came to 10 bases. The germline CDR1 and CDR2 sequences are SNHLY and FYNNEI. In DNA form, the CDR3 reads TGTGCCAGCAGAGGAATGATTAACACCGGGGAGCTGTTTTTT. This gives the protein CASRGMINTGELFF.

This clonotype has only a few counts. The chain couples TRBV9 to TRBJ1-5, with TRBD1 matching 10 bases. V lost 4 bases and J lost 2; bases outside the gene matches: 3. The length of the CDR3 is 15 residues. CDR1 and CDR2 (germline): SGDLS, YYNGEE. CDR3 protein: CASSPGTGGNQPQHF. The DNA for the CDR3 is TGTGCCAGCAGCCCTGGGACAGGGGGCAATCAGCCCCAGCATTTT.

This clonotype has only a few counts. The rearrangement joins TRBV7-9 to TRBJ1-2; maybe TRBD1 (5 bases). There are 13 residues in the CDR3. V lost 5 bases, J lost 2 bases, and 9 bases lay in between. CDR1 and CDR2 from the germline V gene are SEHNR and FQNEAQ (reference sequence). The CDR3 loop is CASSRGANYGYTF. The CDR3 region has the DNA TGTGCCAGCAGCCGGGGCGCCAACTATGGCTACACCTTC.

Comment on this clonotype: A read error may be the cause here, since a much bigger clone is one base away. The CDR3 does not end in the conserved phenylalanine or tryptophan, so this is likely a read error. It is unclear where the CDR3 begins or ends on the DNA, so no DNA is shown, and the CDR3 is as TCRdb lists it. The CDR3: CSAGTASYERYL. This chain links TRBV20-1 with TRBJ2-7; TRBD1 is the table's D call and was not checked against the DNA. The germline gives CDR1 DFQATT, CDR2 SNEGSKA (reference sequence). Termini included, the CDR3 measures 12 amino acids.